The T cell receptor (beta chain) described here comes from a study of T cell clones after liver transplantation. Across the whole study: Draws occurred before transplant, before withdrawal, and after complete or failed withdrawal.

This clone has just a few counts. The data were produced by immunoSEQ multiplex PCR, yet TCRdb's version contains in-frame clones alone and is incomplete. This table has about 58,000 clones, 70% appearing once. Here the sequenced sample was CD4+ T cells from blood, taken at the roughly 15-month timepoint. The receptor's source is a human patient who received a liver transplant. Some of the T cells may derive from the graft donor.

The CDR3 region is CATWGSGRDSDTQYF. As DNA, the CDR3 is TGTGCCACCTGGGGTAGCGGGAGAGACTCAGATACGCAGTATTTT. J is TRBJ2-3 and V is TRBV27; 9 bases agree with TRBD2. This CDR3 comprises 15 residues. The germline gives CDR1 MNHEY, CDR2 SMNVEV (reference sequence). V was pared by 10 bases and J by 4 bases, with 12 bases of the junction left unmatched.